The clone carrying this T cell receptor beta chain was detected only a few times. Its antigen is not identified. The CDR3 is 13 residues long. In germline, CDR1 is DFQATT, CDR2 SNEGSKA (reference sequence). Losses at the gene ends were 6 bases for V and 4 bases for J; bases not matched to a gene: 4. These data belong to a study of blood T cells in healthy people across ages. Primed by a sample-barcoded 5' primer and a J-beta primer mix, a second PCR proceeded for roughly 7 to 11 cycles. Every single cDNA molecule received a tag from a template-switch adaptor with 12 random nucleotides. Each sample provided no less than 2.5 million CDR3-containing paired-end reads. In TCRdb, the 5' RACE reads were re-called with MiXCR into one record per CDR3 protein. The profile covers about 680,000 distinct CDR3 sequences, with roughly 49% appearing a single time and under 35% taken by the ten largest. Study results and caveats: Possibly, changes in expanded clonotypes were confounded because donor CMV status was unknown.

The sequenced sample was blood. The chain couples TRBV20-1 to TRBJ2-7; 12 bases align to TRBD2. This clonotype was sampled from a woman aged 55-69 years in good health. The CDR3 sequence is CSAVTSGSYEQYF. CDR3 in DNA: TGCAGTGCCGTGACTAGCGGGAGTTACGAGCAGTACTTC.